In this sample, the clone carrying this T cell receptor beta chain turned up many times. The antigen is unknown. These data belong to a study of radiotherapy plus CTLA-4 blockade in lung cancer. Overall study results and limits: Radiotherapy plus ipilimumab was followed by expansion in blood of tumor-derived TCR clones.

The germline V gene has CDR1 MNHNY and CDR2 SVGAGI (reference sequence). Deletions cut 5 bases from V and 0 bases from J, with 14 bases between. The CDR3 is made up of 16 amino acids. In chemo-refractory metastatic non-small-cell lung cancer, patients got ipilimumab CTLA-4 blockade together with focal radiation. TCRdb keeps only in-frame clones here, not all; method: immunoSEQ multiplex PCR. The sample consists of approximately 83,000 clones, about four fifths of them appearing once. This sample comprised peripheral blood, obtained from a patient treated with radiotherapy plus ipilimumab. The chain employs TRBV6-6 and TRBJ1-3, with D perhaps TRBD1 (5 bases). The source of this sequence is a human donor with non-small cell lung cancer who had a partial response to radiotherapy plus ipilimumab. Some clones in this sample may be carry-over from other donors' samples. CDR3 sequence (DNA): TGTGCCAGCAGTCCGGGGGTGGGGTACTCTGGAAACACCATATATTTT. Translation gives CASSPGVGYSGNTIYF.